The next 18 T cell receptor beta chains were all read from a single sample in a study of blood T cell repertoires in COVID-19. Some clones are missing from TCRdb's copy, which holds only in-frame ones; the method was immunoSEQ multiplex PCR. In the table there are some 120,000 clones, around 84% of which are singletons. The sample comprised peripheral blood. The receptor source for this set is a man in his forties or fifties with acute or convalescent COVID-19.

V usage is TRBV5-1 and J usage is TRBJ2-1; 7 bases match TRBD2. Losses at the gene ends were 0 bases for V and 9 bases for J; bases not matched to a gene: 9. CDR1 and CDR2 from the germline V gene are SGHRS and YFSETQ. CDR3 size: 15 residues. Here the CDR3 reads CASSLGPLAGAEQFF. CDR3 nucleotides: TGCGCCAGCAGCTTGGGCCCGCTGGCGGGAGCTGAGCAGTTCTTC.

This clone has just one count. The chain couples TRBV20-1 to TRBJ2-5; no reliable D call. Germline CDR1 DFQATT, CDR2 SNEGSKA (reference sequence). The length of the CDR3 is 10 residues. The V gene lost 3 bases and the J gene lost 5 bases, with 4 bases spanning the gap. CDR3 loop: CSASLETQYF. In DNA, the CDR3 is TGCAGTGCTAGCCTGGAGACCCAGTACTTC.

This chain links TRBV15 with TRBJ1-5; D remains unclear. The CDR3 has 17 residues. V gave up 0 bases and J gave up 0 bases, with 12 bases separating them. Looked up from germline, CDR1 is LNHNV and CDR2 is YYDKDF (reference sequence). The chain's CDR3 is CATSRDRTDYSNQPQHF. CDR3 in DNA: TGTGCCACCAGCAGAGATAGGACGGACTATAGCAATCAGCCCCAGCATTTT.

This rearrangement joins TRBV11-3 to TRBJ2-3; TRBD2 is a possible D gene (5 bases). Between the trimmed V and J ends, which lost 5 bases and 2 bases, there was a span of 11 bases. CDR3 length: 14 residues. Per germline, CDR1 SGHNT and CDR2 YENEEA. This CDR3 is CASSPSGDTDTQYF. DNA of the CDR3: TGTGCCAGCAGCCCGAGCGGAGACACAGATACGCAGTATTTT.

V is TRBV6-2 or TRBV6-3 and J is TRBJ2-5, with D tentatively TRBD1 (5 bases). Trimming cost V 4 bases and J 5 bases, with 11 bases left between them. The CDR3 extends over 13 amino acids. Looked up from germline, CDR1 is MNHEY and CDR2 is SVGEGT. The CDR3 protein is CASSLAGYETQYF. The CDR3 coding sequence is TGTGCCAGCAGTTTAGCAGGGTACGAGACCCAGTACTTC.

Here the CDR3 DNA reads TGTGCCAGCAGACCCTCGGGGAGCCCTAATGAAAAACTGTTTTTT. Protein: CASRPSGSPNEKLFF. The V call is TRBV6-5, the J call TRBJ1-4; D is ambiguous. There are 15 residues in the CDR3. The V and J ends lost 6 bases and 3 bases respectively, with 14 bases between them. The germline V gene has CDR1 MNHEY and CDR2 SVGAGI.

The chain employs TRBV9 and TRBJ2-3; TRBD1 matches 9 bases. This CDR3 is 15 amino acids long. Germline-derived CDR1 and CDR2 are SGDLS and YYNGEE. Losses at the gene ends were 4 bases for V and 3 bases for J; bases not matched to a gene: 6. The CDR3 here is CASSRRTGETDTQYF. Written as DNA, the CDR3 is TGTGCCAGCAGCAGGCGGACAGGGGAGACAGATACGCAGTATTTT.

J is TRBJ1-1 and V is TRBV2; 7 positions agree with TRBD1. The CDR3 spans 14 residues. V gave up 6 bases and J gave up 0 bases; unmatched junction bases: 4. Looked up from germline, CDR1 is SNHLY and CDR2 is FYNNEI. The CDR3 DNA follows: TGTGCCAGCAGCCGGGACAGATTGAACACTGAAGCTTTCTTT. Protein sequence: CASSRDRLNTEAFF.

The CDR3 nucleotides are TGTGCCAGCAGCTTAGAAGTACTAGCGAGCAGTAAGCAGTATTTT. Translating gives CASSLEVLASSKQYF. The chain is built from TRBV7-2 and TRBJ2-3; TRBD2 matches 7 bases. Germline-derived CDR1 and CDR2 are SGHTA and FQGNSA. J was trimmed by 11 bases and V by 1 base; bases with no gene match: 12. CDR3 length equals 15 residues.

The sample holds a few counts of this clone. The chain employs TRBV2 and TRBJ2-2; D may be TRBD2 (5 bases). Trimming left V 7 bases short and J 0 bases short, with 9 bases between. This CDR3 comprises 14 residues. Germline-derived CDR1 and CDR2 are SNHLY and FYNNEI. The CDR3 DNA follows: TGTGCCAGCACTAAACTAGCGAACACCGGGGAGCTGTTTTTT. It translates to CASTKLANTGELFF.

This clone occurred a few times. The chain uses TRBV5-6 and TRBJ1-1; D remains unclear. V lost 0 bases and J lost 0, with 9 bases in between. The CDR3 has 15 residues. The germline V gene has CDR1 SGHDT and CDR2 YYEEEE. CDR3 region: CASSLAGRLNTEAFF. In nucleotides, the CDR3 is TGTGCCAGCAGCTTGGCCGGGAGATTGAACACTGAAGCTTTCTTT.

This chain joins TRBV28 and TRBJ2-3; no clear D gene. From germline, CDR1 is MDHEN and CDR2 SYDVKM. V lost 6 bases, J lost 4 bases, and 14 bases lay in between. CDR3 length equals 14 residues. The CDR3 sequence is CASSPSDKADTQYF. CDR3 sequence (DNA): TGTGCCAGCAGCCCCTCAGACAAGGCAGATACGCAGTATTTT.

The V and J genes are TRBV6-5 and TRBJ2-7; 12 positions agree with TRBD2. Per germline, CDR1 MNHEY and CDR2 SVGAGI. The J segment lost 5 bases and the V segment lost 4 bases, leaving 9 bases of the junction unmatched. The CDR3 sequence is 16 residues long. In DNA form, the CDR3 reads TGTGCCAGCAGTTTATATCTAGCGGGAGGGACCCACGAGCAGTACTTC. Amino acids: CASSLYLAGGTHEQYF.

V gene TRBV11-2 combines with J gene TRBJ2-3; 7 bases line up with TRBD2. V lost 2 bases to trimming and J lost 10 bases; unmatched junction nucleotides: 12. This CDR3 has 15 amino acids. The germline CDR1 and CDR2 sequences are SGHAT and FQNNGV. The CDR3 DNA reads TGTGCCAGCAGCTTAAAAGGACTAGAGAGAAGGGCGCAGTATTTT. Translation gives CASSLKGLERRAQYF. Complete variable domain (other parts from reference TRBV11-2 and TRBJ2-3): EAGVAQSPRYKIIEKRQSVAFWCNPISGHATLYWYQQILGQGPKLLIQFQNNGVVDDSQLPKDRFSAERLKGVDSTLKIQPAKLEDSAVYLCASSLKGLERRAQYFGPGTRLTVL.

The V and J genes are TRBV3-1 (or the pseudogene TRBV3-2) and TRBJ1-5, with 9 bases identical to TRBD1. The J segment lost 4 bases and the V segment lost 2 bases, leaving 6 bases of the junction unmatched. Germline CDR1 LGHDT, CDR2 YNNKEL (reference sequence). CDR3 length: 16 residues. The CDR3 nucleotides read TGTGCCAGCAGCCAACGGGGACAGGGACCTAATCAGCCCCAGCATTTT. This encodes CASSQRGQGPNQPQHF.

This chain joins TRBV6-2 or TRBV6-3 and TRBJ1-3; D ambiguous. The V gene lost 2 bases and the J gene lost 9 bases, with 11 bases spanning the gap. Germline V gene sequence: CDR1 MNHEY, CDR2 SVGEGT. CDR3 size: 13 residues. The CDR3 sequence is CASSYLNHGTIYF. DNA for the CDR3: TGTGCCAGCAGTTACCTCAACCACGGCACCATATATTTT.

The V call is TRBV7-8, the J call TRBJ2-7; D is undetermined. The V gene lost 1 base and the J gene lost 2 bases, with 6 bases spanning the gap. This CDR3 comprises 13 residues. Germline V CDR1 and CDR2: SGHVS, FQNEAQ. The CDR3 region has the DNA TGTGCCAGCAGCTTAGACAGAGCCTACGAGCAGTACTTC. Its translation is CASSLDRAYEQYF. The whole variable domain, remainder taken from reference TRBV7-8 and TRBJ2-7, is GAGVSQSPRYKVAKRGQDVALRCDPISGHVSLFWYQQALGQGPEFLTYFQNEAQLDKSGLPSDRFFAERPEGSVSTLKIQRTQQEDSAVYLCASSLDRAYEQYFGPGTRLTVT.

In its sample, this clone was seen once. The rearrangement uses TRBV13 and TRBJ2-5; 8 nucleotides match TRBD1. Germline CDR1 reads PRHDT; CDR2 reads FYEKMQ (reference sequence). J lost 2 bases, V lost 6 bases, and 8 bases had no gene match. The CDR3 has 15 residues. CDR3 sequence: CASRSTGGGQETQYF. CDR3 nucleotides: TGTGCCAGCAGATCAACAGGGGGAGGTCAAGAGACCCAGTACTTC.